This T cell receptor (beta chain) comes out of a study of blood T cells in healthy people across ages. Study results and caveats: It was held that diversity estimates obtained from one million T cells represented underestimates.

Germline V gene sequence: CDR1 SNHLY, CDR2 FYNNEI. V was cut by 4 bases and J by 5 bases, with 12 bases left in between. The CDR3 sequence is 14 residues long. Donors each provided about 9.5 milliliters of peripheral blood. This clonotype was counted a few times. Its antigen is still unknown. Together with a sample-barcoded 5' primer, a J-beta primer mix was included in a second PCR lasting about 6 to 11 cycles. Every cDNA molecule bore a tag from a template-switch adaptor containing 12 random nucleotides. Via MiXCR, TCRdb re-called the 5' RACE reads, giving one row per CDR3 protein. This repertoire shows hundreds of thousands of distinct CDR3 sequences, about 42% found once; its top ten account for roughly 18%.

Sequencing was carried out using blood. The rearrangement joins TRBV2 to TRBJ1-5; possible D gene TRBD1, 6 bases. This clonotype was sampled from a man aged 60-69 years in good health. The CDR3 coding sequence is TGTGCCAGCAGTGTTGGACAGCGCCATCAGCCCCAGCATTTT. Translating it yields CASSVGQRHQPQHF.